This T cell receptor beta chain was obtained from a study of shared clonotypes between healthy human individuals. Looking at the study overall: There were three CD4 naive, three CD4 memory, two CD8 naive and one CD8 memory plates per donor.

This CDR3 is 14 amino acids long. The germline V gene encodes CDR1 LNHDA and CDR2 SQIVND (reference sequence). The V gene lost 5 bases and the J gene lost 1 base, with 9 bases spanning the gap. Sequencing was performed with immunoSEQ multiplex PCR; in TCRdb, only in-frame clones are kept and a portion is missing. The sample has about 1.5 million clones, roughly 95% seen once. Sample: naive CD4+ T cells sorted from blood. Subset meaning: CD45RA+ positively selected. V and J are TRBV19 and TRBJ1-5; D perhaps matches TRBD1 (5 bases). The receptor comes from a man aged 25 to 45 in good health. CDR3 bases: TGTGCCAGTAGTGAGGGGAGGAGCAATCAGCCCCAGCATTTT. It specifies CASSEGRSNQPQHF.